These T cell receptor beta chains were read from a single sample in a study of T-cell memory formation after mild COVID-19. TCRdb reanalysed the 5' RACE reads using MiXCR and keeps one entry per CDR3 protein. The sample lists 25,000 to 35,000 distinct CDR3 sequences, approximately 21% occurring once. The sequenced sample consisted of PBMCs or a T cell subset sorted from them (not recorded which). These TCRs come from an adult who had mild COVID-19 (a few samples of this study predate the infection). Cell type and time point are not known. CDR3s include the opening cysteine and the closing phenylalanine or tryptophan. The D gene is left open where the match is weak. Clone sizes are given selectively: once, few, many, or a class where the clone is expanded.

V	size	D	length	J	CDR3	DNA
TRBV30	few	NA	13	TRBJ2-7	CAWSKGDSYEQYF	TGTGCCTGGAGTAAAGGTGATTCCTACGAGCAGTACTTC
TRBV5-1	NA	NA	16	TRBJ2-5	CASSLAGPLSGETQYF	TGCGCCAGCAGCTTGGCCGGGCCGTTATCGGGGGAGACCCAGTACTTC
TRBV30	few	NA	14	TRBJ1-4	CAWSVNRGSEKLFF	TGTGCCTGGAGTGTAAATAGGGGGTCTGAAAAACTGTTTTTT
TRBV11-2	NA	NA	17	TRBJ2-1	CASSPRVHFPYYNEQFF	TGTGCCAGCAGCCCAAGAGTACACTTCCCGTACTACAATGAGCAGTTCTTC
TRBV11-2	many	NA	13	TRBJ2-4	CASSQGAKNIQYF	TGTGCCAGCAGCCAGGGGGCCAAAAACATTCAGTACTTC
TRBV7-2	many	NA	15	TRBJ2-7	CASSLGPFASYEQYF	TGTGCCAGCAGCTTAGGACCATTCGCCTCCTACGAGCAGTACTTC
TRBV30	many	NA	14	TRBJ1-5	CAWSQAYSNQPQHF	TGTGCCTGGAGTCAAGCTTATAGCAATCAGCCCCAGCATTTT
TRBV5-6	many	TRBD2	17	TRBJ2-2	CASSFTSGTLNTGELFF	TGTGCCAGCAGCTTTACTAGCGGGACTTTGAACACCGGGGAGCTGTTTTTT
TRBV7-8	many	TRBD2	16	TRBJ2-7	CASSTPGLAVPREQYF	TGTGCCAGCAGTACGCCGGGACTAGCGGTCCCTAGGGAGCAGTACTTC
TRBV12-3/TRBV12-4	NA	NA	13	TRBJ1-6	CASSGKADSPLHF	TGTGCCAGCAGCGGTAAGGCGGATTCACCCCTCCACTTT
TRBV5-1	once	NA	15	TRBJ2-7	CASSQTTGSSYEQYF	TGCGCCAGCAGCCAGACGACGGGAAGCTCCTACGAGCAGTACTTC
TRBV12-3/TRBV12-4	many	NA	13	TRBJ2-2	CASRLEGAGELFF	TGTGCCAGCAGACTAGAGGGAGCCGGGGAGCTGTTTTTT
TRBV5-1	many	TRBD1	15	TRBJ2-5	CASSSLTGGQETQYF	TGCGCCAGCAGCTCTCTTACAGGGGGCCAAGAGACCCAGTACTTC
TRBV5-1	many	NA	12	TRBJ2-3	CASSLAVDTQYF	TGCGCCAGCAGCTTGGCAGTAGATACGCAGTATTTT
TRBV20-1	many	NA	13	TRBJ1-1	CSARTGSSTEAFF	TGCAGTGCTAGGACAGGTTCGAGCACTGAAGCTTTCTTT
TRBV7-9	many	NA	14	TRBJ1-2	CASSLDLSGYGYTF	TGTGCCAGCAGCTTAGACCTCTCGGGCTATGGCTACACCTTC
TRBV12-3/TRBV12-4	NA	NA	13	TRBJ1-1	CAIRVEMNTEAFF	TGTGCCATCAGGGTTGAAATGAACACTGAAGCTTTCTTT
TRBV27	many	NA	15	TRBJ2-7	CASSPRTLRAYEQYF	TGTGCCAGCAGTCCACGGACCCTCCGGGCCTACGAGCAGTACTTC
TRBV2	NA	TRBD2	12	TRBJ2-1	CASSGSIHEQFF	TGTGCCAGTAGCGGGAGTATACATGAGCAGTTCTTC
TRBV5-1	many	NA	15	TRBJ1-2	CASSLENGRYDGYTF	TGCGCCAGCAGCTTGGAAAACGGACGTTATGATGGCTACACCTTC
TRBV18	many	NA	14	TRBJ1-1	CASSPSTVGTEAFF	TGTGCCAGCTCACCATCGACAGTTGGCACTGAAGCTTTCTTT
TRBV4-2	once	NA	11	TRBJ2-1	CASSQGGEQFF	TGTGCCAGCAGCCAGGGGGGTGAGCAGTTCTTC
TRBV12-3/TRBV12-4	many	NA	15	TRBJ1-6	CASSFHRSYNSPLHF	TGTGCCAGCAGTTTCCACCGCTCCTATAATTCACCCCTCCACTTT
TRBV10-3	NA	NA	12	TRBJ1-5	CAIGDMGQPQHF	TGTGCCATCGGGGACATGGGTCAGCCCCAGCATTTT
TRBV4-1	few	TRBD1	17	TRBJ1-5	CASSQAPYRGVNQPQHF	TGCGCCAGCAGCCAAGCTCCTTACAGGGGAGTCAATCAGCCCCAGCATTTT
TRBV19	many	TRBD1	13	TRBJ1-1	CASGTAKGTEAFF	TGTGCCAGTGGGACAGCAAAAGGCACTGAAGCTTTCTTT
TRBV6-2/TRBV6-3	many	TRBD2	15	TRBJ2-5	CASSDGTSGKETQYF	TGTGCCAGCAGTGACGGGACTAGCGGGAAAGAGACCCAGTACTTC
TRBV4-3	medium-sized	NA	14	TRBJ2-1	CASSQEARRNEQFF	TGCGCCAGCAGCCAAGAGGCTCGGCGGAATGAGCAGTTCTTC
TRBV3-1	many	NA	14	TRBJ1-2	CASSHRESKRGYTF	TGTGCCAGCAGCCACAGGGAATCGAAAAGAGGCTACACCTTC
TRBV18	NA	TRBD1	14	TRBJ2-7	CASSPETGLYEQYF	TGTGCCAGCTCACCAGAGACAGGGCTATACGAGCAGTACTTC
TRBV7-8	many	NA	18	TRBJ1-1	CASSPNAFPSSLTREAFF	TGTGCCAGCAGCCCTAACGCTTTTCCAAGCTCTTTAACCCGAGAGGCTTTCTTT
TRBV2	many	NA	15	TRBJ2-5	CASSEDRGEVETQYF	TGTGCCAGCAGTGAGGACCGGGGAGAGGTAGAGACCCAGTACTTC
TRBV13	NA	NA	14	TRBJ2-5	CASSLSSDRGAQYF	TGTGCCAGCAGCTTATCCTCGGACCGCGGGGCCCAGTACTTC
TRBV24-1	NA	NA	14	TRBJ1-5	CATSDRGRGQPQHF	TGTGCCACCAGTGATCGGGGGCGAGGTCAGCCCCAGCATTTT
TRBV4-1	NA	NA	11	TRBJ1-5	CARTTDQPQHF	TGCGCCAGGACGACAGATCAGCCCCAGCATTTT
TRBV19	many	NA	13	TRBJ1-5	CASSTGLYQPQHF	TGTGCCAGTAGTACAGGGCTATATCAGCCCCAGCATTTT
TRBV11-3	few	NA	16	TRBJ2-2	CASSLGGTANTGELFF	TGTGCCAGCAGCTTAGGAGGGACGGCTAACACCGGGGAGCTGTTTTTT
TRBV6-2/TRBV6-3	few	NA	17	TRBJ1-2	CASSWGETHSRKYGYTF	TGTGCCAGCAGTTGGGGGGAGACCCATTCAAGAAAATATGGCTACACCTTC
TRBV5-1	many	TRBD2	16	TRBJ2-3	CASSLGSSGSTDTQYF	TGCGCCAGCAGCTTGGGGTCTAGCGGGAGCACAGATACGCAGTATTTT
TRBV5-4	NA	TRBD1	14	TRBJ2-7	CASTTRQGSYEQYF	TGTGCCAGCACCACACGACAGGGATCCTACGAGCAGTACTTC
TRBV7-9	NA	NA	11	TRBJ2-7	CAAGGAYEQYF	TGTGCAGCCGGCGGGGCCTACGAGCAGTACTTC
TRBV3-1	NA	NA	14	TRBJ1-1	CASSQVSTDPWSFF	TGTGCCAGCAGCCAAGTTTCTACAGACCCTTGGTCTTTCTTT
TRBV27	many	TRBD2	18	TRBJ2-5	CASSPRASGNSERGAQYF	TGTGCCAGCAGTCCCCGGGCTAGCGGGAATTCCGAACGGGGTGCCCAGTACTTC
TRBV12-3/TRBV12-4	many	NA	15	TRBJ1-2	CASSLAMIGNYGYTF	TGTGCCAGCAGCCTGGCTATGATCGGGAACTATGGCTACACCTTC
TRBV7-9	many	TRBD1	14	TRBJ2-2	CAISGTANTGELFF	TGTGCCATCTCCGGGACAGCAAACACCGGGGAGCTGTTTTTT
TRBV24-1	few	NA	11	TRBJ1-1	CATSRGTEAFF	TGTGCCACCAGCCGGGGAACTGAAGCTTTCTTT
TRBV19	few	TRBD1	15	TRBJ2-3	CASCDRGGSTDTQYF	TGTGCCAGCTGTGACAGGGGGGGGAGCACAGATACGCAGTATTTT
TRBV19	many	TRBD1	15	TRBJ1-6	CASSSGTGLNSPLHF	TGTGCCAGTAGTTCCGGGACAGGGCTTAATTCACCCCTCCACTTT
TRBV7-9	many	NA	14	TRBJ2-1	CASSLSGGPVEQFF	TGTGCCAGCAGCTTAAGTGGGGGGCCCGTTGAGCAGTTCTTC
TRBV29-1	many	NA	14	TRBJ1-2	CSVAGTEGAYGYTF	TGCAGCGTGGCCGGGACTGAAGGGGCGTATGGCTACACCTTC
TRBV20-1	many	NA	8	TRBJ1-2	CSSAGYTF	TGCAGCTCAGCCGGCTACACCTTC
TRBV12-3/TRBV12-4	many	NA	13	TRBJ1-5	CASRGTGNQPQHF	TGTGCCAGCAGAGGGACGGGGAATCAGCCCCAGCATTTT
TRBV30	many	NA	12	TRBJ1-5	CAWGTGNQPQHF	TGTGCCTGGGGGACGGGGAATCAGCCCCAGCATTTT
TRBV20-1	many	NA	15	TRBJ2-3	CSARDLGGYTDTQYF	TGCAGTGCTAGAGATTTAGGAGGGTACACAGATACGCAGTATTTT
TRBV20-1	many	NA	13	TRBJ1-3	CSAQEDSGNTIYF	TGCAGTGCCCAGGAGGACTCTGGAAACACCATATATTTT